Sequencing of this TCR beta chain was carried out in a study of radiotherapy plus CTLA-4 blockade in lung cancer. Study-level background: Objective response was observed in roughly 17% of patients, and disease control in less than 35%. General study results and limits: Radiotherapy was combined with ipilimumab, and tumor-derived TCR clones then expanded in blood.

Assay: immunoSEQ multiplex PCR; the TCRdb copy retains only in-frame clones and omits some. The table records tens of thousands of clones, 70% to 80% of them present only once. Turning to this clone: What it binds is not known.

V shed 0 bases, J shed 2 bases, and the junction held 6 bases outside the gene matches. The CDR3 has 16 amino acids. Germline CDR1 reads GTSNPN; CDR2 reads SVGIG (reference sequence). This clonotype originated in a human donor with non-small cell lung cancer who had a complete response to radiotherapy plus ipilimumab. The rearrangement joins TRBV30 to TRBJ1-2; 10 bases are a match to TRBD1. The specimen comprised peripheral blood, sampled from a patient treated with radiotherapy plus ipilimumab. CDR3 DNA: TGTGCCTGGAGTGTACCGGGACAGGGGACCAACTATGGCTACACCTTC. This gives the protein CAWSVPGQGTNYGYTF.